These T cell receptor beta chains were read from a single sample in a study of blood T cell repertoires in COVID-19. Profiling relied on immunoSEQ multiplex PCR, and the TCRdb table lists in-frame clones only, not all of them. The table shows just over 650,000 clones, with over 80% occurring only once. The specimen was peripheral blood. The receptors shown here come from a woman aged 18-29 years with acute or convalescent COVID-19. Both conserved end residues are part of each CDR3. D genes are given only for firm matches. Size is omitted from some rows. Given values are once, few, many or a class for expanded clones.

j_call	v_call	clone_size	d_call	cdr3_nt	cdr3_aa
TRBJ1-5	TRBV7-6	-	-	TGTGCCAGCACCCTTAGTGAGGGCAGGGGCGCTCAGCCCCAGCATTTT	CASTLSEGRGAQPQHF
TRBJ2-2	TRBV14	-	-	TGTGCCAGCAGCCGACAGGTGAACACCGGGGAGCTGTTTTTT	CASSRQVNTGELFF
TRBJ1-1	TRBV6-2/TRBV6-3	once	-	TGTGCCAGCAGTTACGGGCCTCGAGGTAACCGGGGAGAAGCTTTCTTT	CASSYGPRGNRGEAFF
TRBJ1-3	TRBV27	once	TRBD1	TGTGCCAGCAGTTCCCAGGGGGCCCGAAACACCATATATTTT	CASSSQGARNTIYF
TRBJ1-2	TRBV27	few	-	TGTGCCAGCAGTTTGTCCTCCCCTAACTATGGCTACACCTTC	CASSLSSPNYGYTF
TRBJ1-1	TRBV11-2	-	-	TGTGCCAGCAGCTCCACATCCTTTAACACTGAAGCTTTCTTT	CASSSTSFNTEAFF
TRBJ1-1	TRBV5-1	-	TRBD1	TGCGCCAGCAGCACCCCCGGGACAGGCCATCTTACTGAAGCTTTCTTT	CASSTPGTGHLTEAFF
TRBJ1-6	TRBV27	-	TRBD1	TGTGCCAGCAGTCCCCTGAGACAGGGGATGAATTCACCCCTCCACTTT	CASSPLRQGMNSPLHF
TRBJ1-1	TRBV4-1	-	-	TGCGCCAGCAGCCAAACTACATTGAACTCGAACACTGAAGCTTTCTTT	CASSQTTLNSNTEAFF
TRBJ2-7	TRBV2	-	TRBD1	TGTGCCAGCAGTAAGCGGACAGGCATTTACGAGCAGTACTTC	CASSKRTGIYEQYF
TRBJ2-7	TRBV5-8	-	-	TGTGCCAGCAGCCCCCCGGTAGCGGCGCCCTACGAGCAGTACTTC	CASSPPVAAPYEQYF
TRBJ1-5	TRBV30	-	-	TGTGCCTGCCGCGGTCGTTCAGATCAGCCCCAGCATTTT	CACRGRSDQPQHF
TRBJ1-2	TRBV27	-	-	TGTGCCAGCAGCCCTGGCCCCGCAGGAGGCTACACCTTC	CASSPGPAGGYTF
TRBJ1-1	TRBV29-1	-	TRBD1	TGCAGCGTTGAAAGGGAGGACAGGGGTTTCGGTGAAGCTTTCTTT	CSVEREDRGFGEAFF
TRBJ2-7	TRBV5-5	-	-	TGTGCCAGCAGGAGAGGCAGCTCCTACGAGCAGTACTTC	CASRRGSSYEQYF
TRBJ1-1	TRBV4-2	-	-	TGTGCCAGCAGCCAAGGTCGTATGGGCCGAGGGACTGAAGCTTTCTTT	CASSQGRMGRGTEAFF
TRBJ1-1	TRBV5-1	-	-	TGCGCCAGCAGCTTGGCTTCTTACACTGAAGCTTTCTTT	CASSLASYTEAFF
TRBJ1-2	TRBV6-5	-	-	TGTGCCAGCAGTTACGCAGGGCGAGTTGGCTACACCTTC	CASSYAGRVGYTF
TRBJ1-1	TRBV9	-	TRBD1	TGTGCCAGCAGTGGACAGGGGGCCACTGAAGCTTTCTTT	CASSGQGATEAFF
TRBJ2-5	TRBV7-2	-	-	TGTGCCAGCAGCCCCGAGGTGACGGCCCAGTACTTC	CASSPEVTAQYF
TRBJ1-5	TRBV4-3	-	-	TGCGCCAGCAGCCAAGCCCGCCAGGGCAATCAGCCCCAGCATTTT	CASSQARQGNQPQHF